This TCR beta chain stems from a study of shared clonotypes between healthy human individuals. Study background: Participating donors consisted of two women and a few men aged 18 to 49. Per donor, three plates held CD4 naive cells, three held CD4 memory, two held CD8 naive and one held CD8 memory.

Sequenced by immunoSEQ multiplex PCR; TCRdb stores in-frame clones only, minus some. The data contain 700,000 to 950,000 clones, 96% of them seen just once; the ten biggest clones take up under 0.3%. The naive CD8 population came from CD45RO-negative cells selected for CCR7, without terminally differentiated effector memory CD45RA+ cells. Each sample came from a Caucasian adult donor living in Nashville, Tennessee. Per germline, CDR1 MDHEN and CDR2 SYDVKM. CDR3 length: 14 residues. This receptor was taken from a man younger than 45 in good health. The chain carries TRBV28 and TRBJ2-5, with D perhaps matching TRBD2 (7 bases). Matching the DNA end better, TRBJ2-7 makes the J call doubtful. Sequenced input: naive CD8+ T cells sorted from blood. The CDR3 nucleotides read TGTGCCAGCAGTCCGGGACGGGGGGCGGACGAGCAGTACTTC. Amino acid sequence: CASSPGRGADEQYF.